One sample yielded the 8 T cell receptor beta chains listed below, sequenced in a study of cytotoxic CD8 clonotypes in ibrutinib-treated CLL. Sequencing used immunoSEQ multiplex PCR; TCRdb keeps in-frame clones, though not all of them. The top ten hold about 8% of the sample, which has roughly 76,000 clones, 80% seen once. Material: PBMCs, obtained at disease progression, from a patient treated with ibrutinib. The receptors shown here come from a human donor with chronic lymphocytic leukemia.

This clone has just a few counts. This chain connects TRBV9 to TRBJ2-7; D gene unclear. This CDR3 contains 13 residues. The V and J ends lost 3 bases and 5 bases respectively, with 12 bases between them. Germline lookup yields CDR1 SGDLS and CDR2 YYNGEE. This CDR3 is CASSESPANEQYF. CDR3 in DNA: TGTGCCAGCAGCGAATCCCCGGCTAACGAGCAGTACTTC.

J is TRBJ2-7 and V is TRBV2; 14 nucleotides line up with TRBD2. V lost 6 bases, J lost 7 bases, and 8 bases stayed unmatched. The CDR3 length is 15 residues. Germline V gene lookup returns CDR1 SNHLY and CDR2 FYNNEI. CDR3 in amino acids: CASSKRLAGGIEQYF. CDR3 DNA sequence: TGTGCCAGCAGCAAAAGACTAGCGGGGGGGATTGAGCAGTACTTC.

V and J are TRBV9 and TRBJ2-1, with a weak D call TRBD1 (6 bases). The germline V gene has CDR1 SGDLS and CDR2 YYNGEE. The CDR3 sequence is 15 residues long. The V end was cut by 5 bases, the J end by 2 bases, with 14 bases between. CDR3 sequence reads: CASSSYRDTYNEQFF. The CDR3 region has the DNA TGTGCCAGCAGTTCCTACAGGGATACCTACAATGAGCAGTTCTTC.

This chain joins TRBV11-2 and TRBJ1-2; the D is unclear. Germline V gene sequence: CDR1 SGHAT, CDR2 FQNNGV. The CDR3 consists of 13 residues. V gave up 3 bases and J gave up 4 bases, with 9 bases separating them. CDR3 loop: CASSFFRPYGYTF. The CDR3 nucleotides are TGTGCCAGCAGCTTCTTCAGGCCCTATGGCTACACCTTC.

V is TRBV11-2 and J is TRBJ2-7; D is ambiguous. CDR1 and CDR2 from the germline V gene are SGHAT and FQNNGV. The V end was cut by 1 base, the J end by 5 bases, with 9 bases between. The CDR3 extends over 13 amino acids. Here the CDR3 DNA reads TGTGCCAGCAGCTTAGCAGGACCCCACGAGCAGTACTTC. This translates into CASSLAGPHEQYF.

The V call is TRBV9, the J call TRBJ1-5; 9 positions match TRBD1. V trimming: 3 bases; J trimming: 4 bases; junction bases outside the gene matches: 5. The length of the CDR3 is 15 residues. From germline, CDR1 is SGDLS and CDR2 YYNGEE. CDR3 protein: CASSEGQGPNQPQHF. The DNA of the CDR3 is TGTGCCAGCAGCGAGGGACAGGGACCTAATCAGCCCCAGCATTTT.

This clone was counted between two and nine times. The V gene is TRBV19, the J gene TRBJ1-2, with TRBD1 matching over 9 bases. V dropped 6 bases and J dropped 2; count of bases not matched to a gene: 1. CDR3 size: 13 residues. The germline V gene encodes CDR1 LNHDA and CDR2 SQIVND (reference sequence). In nucleotides, the CDR3 is TGTGCCAGTAGAACAGGGGGCAACTATGGCTACACCTTC. This encodes CASRTGGNYGYTF.

The chain links TRBV6-6 to TRBJ1-1; 7 positions match TRBD1. From germline, CDR1 is MNHNY and CDR2 SVGAGI (reference sequence). The length of the CDR3 is 15 residues. V shed 0 bases, J shed 5 bases, and the junction held 6 bases outside the gene matches. The DNA for the CDR3 is TGTGCCAGCAGTTACTCGAGGACAGGAGGAACTGAAGCTTTCTTT. Translation gives CASSYSRTGGTEAFF.